The 10 T cell receptor beta chains in this list originate from one sample, sequenced in a study of cytomegalovirus exposure and HLA in healthy donors. 13 Jbeta primers and 60 Vbeta primers were used for the PCR. The data were produced by immunoSEQ multiplex PCR, yet TCRdb's version contains in-frame clones alone and is incomplete. The profile shows fewer than 110,000 clones, 82% of them singletons. Material: PBMCs. The receptors derive from a man aged 30-40 years in good health and CMV-seropositive.

V and J are TRBV18 and TRBJ1-1; D is possibly TRBD1 (5 bases). CDR1 and CDR2 (germline): KGHSH, LQKENI. The CDR3 is made up of 14 amino acids. Trimming pared 1 base from V and 4 bases from J, leaving 10 bases between. The chain's CDR3 is CASSPQGGATEAFF. The CDR3 region has the DNA TGTGCCAGCTCACCACAGGGTGGGGCCACTGAAGCTTTCTTT. Full variable domain (remainder filled in from reference TRBV18 and TRBJ1-1): NAGVMQNPRHLVRRRGQEARLRCSPMKGHSHVYWYRQLPEEGLKFMVYLQKENIIDESGMPKERFSAEFPKEGPSILRIQQVVRGDSAAYFCASSPQGGATEAFFGQGTRLTVV.

The J gene is TRBJ2-5, the V gene TRBV2; a possible D gene is TRBD2 (7 bases). V lost 0 bases to trimming and J lost 4 bases, with 9 bases between them. Per germline, CDR1 SNHLY and CDR2 FYNNEI. This CDR3 spans 14 amino acids. The CDR3 coding sequence is TGTGCCAGCAGTGAAGCGGGGGGGCGAGAGACCCAGTACTTC. It translates to CASSEAGGRETQYF.

The J gene is TRBJ1-2, the V gene TRBV6-5; possibly TRBD1 for D (5 bases). CDR1 MNHEY and CDR2 SVGAGI come from the germline V gene. This CDR3 contains 16 residues. Trimming removed 0 bases from V and 0 bases from J, with 11 bases in between. The CDR3 bases are TGTGCCAGCAGTTACTCCGGACACCTTACTAACTATGGCTACACCTTC. Amino acid sequence: CASSYSGHLTNYGYTF.

This clone was found a few times. A read error may account for a junction end that differs from germline. The genes are TRBV19 and TRBJ2-6; possibly TRBD1 for D (5 bases). Germline V gene sequence: CDR1 LNHDA, CDR2 SQIVND (reference sequence). The CDR3 is 14 amino acids. The CDR3 region is CASSIMFGANGLTF. For the CDR3, the DNA is TGTGCCAGTAGTATCATGTTTGGGGCCAACGGCCTGACTTTC.

This clone has just one count. The J gene is TRBJ1-1, the V gene TRBV11-2; TRBD1 might be the D (6 bases). Trimming left V 5 bases short and J 0 bases short, with 16 bases between. The CDR3 is 16 residues long. Per germline, CDR1 SGHAT and CDR2 FQNNGV. The DNA of the CDR3 is TGTGCCAGCAGCCGCGAGCAGGGGTCAATGAACACTGAAGCTTTCTTT. This translates into CASSREQGSMNTEAFF.

The rearrangement joins TRBV7-2 to TRBJ2-7, with D unresolved. Germline V gene lookup returns CDR1 SGHTA and CDR2 FQGNSA. V was clipped by 5 bases and J by 3 bases, with 5 bases between them. The CDR3 runs to 11 residues. The CDR3 nucleotides read TGTGCCAGCAGCCTGTTCTACGAGCAGTACTTC. As protein: CASSLFYEQYF.

The rearrangement joins TRBV10-3 to TRBJ1-2; 8 bases agree with TRBD1. The CDR3 runs 13 residues. The germline CDR1 and CDR2 sequences are ENHRY and SYGVKD. J gave up 4 bases and V 6 bases, and 4 bases lay outside the gene matches. CDR3 amino acids: CAISRGHVYGYTF. The CDR3 bases are TGTGCCATCAGCAGGGGGCACGTCTATGGCTACACCTTC.

This chain's CDR3 is CASSLSGQINNEQFF. In nucleotides, the CDR3 is TGTGCCAGCAGTTTATCGGGACAGATTAACAATGAGCAGTTCTTC. This rearrangement joins TRBV27 to TRBJ2-1; TRBD1 agrees at 7 bases. J gave up 5 bases and V 0 bases, and 4 bases lay outside the gene matches. The germline gives CDR1 MNHEY, CDR2 SMNVEV (reference sequence). This CDR3 comprises 15 residues.

The rearrangement joins TRBV18 to TRBJ1-3; D perhaps matches TRBD1 (5 bases). Germline CDR1 KGHSH, CDR2 LQKENI. CDR3 length: 16 residues. V shed 0 bases and J shed 0 bases, with 9 bases lying between them. The CDR3 loop is CASSPPQGGSGNTIYF. CDR3 in DNA: TGTGCCAGCTCACCACCCCAGGGTGGCTCTGGAAACACCATATATTTT.

The genes are TRBV2 and TRBJ1-6; D remains unclear. V lost 6 bases and J 8 bases, leaving 11 bases between the germline ends. The germline CDR1 and CDR2 sequences are SNHLY and FYNNEI. CDR3 length: 13 residues. The CDR3 DNA is TGTGCCAGCAGCGGATGGGAGGATTCACCCCTCCACTTT. Protein product: CASSGWEDSPLHF.